This paragraph covers one T cell receptor beta chain sequence. This CDR3 is missing its conserved last phenylalanine or tryptophan, likely due to a read error. No DNA is shown, since the ends of the CDR3 on it are uncertain; the CDR3 is the one TCRdb lists. Including both end residues, the CDR3 is 14 amino acids long. CDR1 MNHEY and CDR2 SVGEGT come from the germline V gene. This sample is part of a study of blood T cell repertoires in COVID-19. Using immunoSEQ multiplex PCR, the repertoire was profiled, and TCRdb retains in-frame clones only, with some absent. Altogether about 74,000 clones are present, 84% being singletons, with the ten largest covering about 12%.

The chain recombines TRBV6-2 or TRBV6-3 with TRBJ2-3; the table's D call TRBD2 went unverified against the DNA. The clonotype was recovered from a human donor in a cohort sampled during active COVID-19. Sequenced sample: peripheral blood. The CDR3 here is CASSYSMSGGAPFS.